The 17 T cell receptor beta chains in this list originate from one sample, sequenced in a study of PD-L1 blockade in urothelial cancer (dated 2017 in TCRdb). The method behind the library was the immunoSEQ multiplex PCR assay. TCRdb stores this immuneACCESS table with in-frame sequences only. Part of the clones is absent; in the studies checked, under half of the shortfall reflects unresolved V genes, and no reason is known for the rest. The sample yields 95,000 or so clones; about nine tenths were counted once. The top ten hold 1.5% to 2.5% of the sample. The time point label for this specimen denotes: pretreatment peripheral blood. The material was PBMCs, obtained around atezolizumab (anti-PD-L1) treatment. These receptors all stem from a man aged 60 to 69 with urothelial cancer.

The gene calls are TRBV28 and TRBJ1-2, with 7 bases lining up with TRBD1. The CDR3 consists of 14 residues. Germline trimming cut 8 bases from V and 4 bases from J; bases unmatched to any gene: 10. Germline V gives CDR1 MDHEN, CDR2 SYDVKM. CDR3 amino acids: CASGILDRSYGYTF. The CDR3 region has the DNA TGTGCCAGCGGAATTCTGGACAGGTCCTATGGCTACACCTTC.

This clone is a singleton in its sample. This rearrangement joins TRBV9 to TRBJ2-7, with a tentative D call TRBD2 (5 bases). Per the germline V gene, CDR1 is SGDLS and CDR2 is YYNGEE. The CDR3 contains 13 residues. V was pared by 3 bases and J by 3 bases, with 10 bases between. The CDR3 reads CASSAGESYEQYF. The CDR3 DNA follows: TGTGCCAGCAGCGCTGGGGAGAGCTACGAGCAGTACTTC.

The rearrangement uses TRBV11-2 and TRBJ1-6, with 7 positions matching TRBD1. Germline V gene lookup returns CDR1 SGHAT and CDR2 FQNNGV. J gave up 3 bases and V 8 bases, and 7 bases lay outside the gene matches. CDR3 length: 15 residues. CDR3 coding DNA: TGTGCCAGCGAGGGGGCGGGTAGCTATAATTCACCCCTCCACTTT. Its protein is CASEGAGSYNSPLHF.

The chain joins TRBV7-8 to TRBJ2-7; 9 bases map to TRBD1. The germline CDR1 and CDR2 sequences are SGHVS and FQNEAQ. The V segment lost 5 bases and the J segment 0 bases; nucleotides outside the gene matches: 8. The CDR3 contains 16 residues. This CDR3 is CASSLVQGAISYEQYF. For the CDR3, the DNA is TGTGCCAGCAGCCTCGTACAGGGGGCGATCTCCTACGAGCAGTACTTC. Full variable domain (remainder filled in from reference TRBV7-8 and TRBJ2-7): GAGVSQSPRYKVAKRGQDVALRCDPISGHVSLFWYQQALGQGPEFLTYFQNEAQLDKSGLPSDRFFAERPEGSVSTLKIQRTQQEDSAVYLCASSLVQGAISYEQYFGPGTRLTVT.

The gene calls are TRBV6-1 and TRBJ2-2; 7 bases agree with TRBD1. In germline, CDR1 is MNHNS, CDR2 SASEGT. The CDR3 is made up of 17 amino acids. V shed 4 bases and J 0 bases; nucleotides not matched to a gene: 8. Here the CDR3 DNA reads TGTGCCAGCAGTGTTCTTTCCGGGACAGCGAACACCGGGGAGCTGTTTTTT. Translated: CASSVLSGTANTGELFF.

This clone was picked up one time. The CDR3 coding sequence is TGTGCCAGTAAGGGGCGCAACACCGGGGAGCTGTTTTTT. Translating gives CASKGRNTGELFF. V and J are TRBV19 and TRBJ2-2; possibly TRBD1 for D (5 bases). CDR1 is LNHDA, CDR2 SQIVND, per germline (reference sequence). The germline V and J ends were trimmed by 7 bases and 2 bases, with 8 bases remaining between them. CDR3 length equals 13 residues. The full variable domain, completed using reference TRBV19 and TRBJ2-2, is DGGITQSPKYLFRKEGQNVTLSCEQNLNHDAMYWYRQDPGQGLRLIYYSQIVNDFQKGDIAEGYSVSREKKESFPLTVTSAQKNPTAFYLCASKGRNTGELFFGEGSRLTVL.

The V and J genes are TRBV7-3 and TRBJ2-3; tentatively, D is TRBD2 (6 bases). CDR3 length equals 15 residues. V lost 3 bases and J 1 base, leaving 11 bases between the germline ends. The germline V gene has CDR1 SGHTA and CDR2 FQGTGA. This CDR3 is CASSFQGGGTDTQYF. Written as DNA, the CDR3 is TGTGCCAGCAGCTTCCAGGGAGGCGGCACAGATACGCAGTATTTT. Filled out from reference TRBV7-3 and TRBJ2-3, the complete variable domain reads GAGVSQTPSNKVTEKGKYVELRCDPISGHTALYWYRQSLGQGPEFLIYFQGTGAADDSGLPNDRFFAVRPEGSVSTLKIQRTERGDSAVYLCASSFQGGGTDTQYFGPGTRLTVL.

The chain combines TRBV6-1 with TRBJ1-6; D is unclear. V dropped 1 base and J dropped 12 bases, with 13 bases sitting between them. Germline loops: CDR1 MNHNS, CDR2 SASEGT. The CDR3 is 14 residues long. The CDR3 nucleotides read TGTGCCAGCAGTGAAGGGACGACTACTGGACCCCTCCACTTT. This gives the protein CASSEGTTTGPLHF.

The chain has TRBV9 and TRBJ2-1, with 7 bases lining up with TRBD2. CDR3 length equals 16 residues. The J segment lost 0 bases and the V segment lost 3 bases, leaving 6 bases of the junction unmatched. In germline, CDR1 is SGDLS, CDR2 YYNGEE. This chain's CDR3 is CASSAGAGSSYNEQFF. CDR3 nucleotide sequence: TGTGCCAGCAGCGCAGGAGCGGGAAGCTCCTACAATGAGCAGTTCTTC.

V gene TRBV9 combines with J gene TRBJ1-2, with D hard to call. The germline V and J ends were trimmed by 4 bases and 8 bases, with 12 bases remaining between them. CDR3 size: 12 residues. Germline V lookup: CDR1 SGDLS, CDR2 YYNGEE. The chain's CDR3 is CASSPARGGYTF. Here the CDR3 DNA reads TGTGCCAGCAGCCCCGCTCGAGGCGGCTACACCTTC.

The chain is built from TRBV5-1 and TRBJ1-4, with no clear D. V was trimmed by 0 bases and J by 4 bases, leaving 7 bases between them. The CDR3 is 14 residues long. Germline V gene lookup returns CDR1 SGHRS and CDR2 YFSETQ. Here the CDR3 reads CASSLETVNEKLFF. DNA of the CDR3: TGCGCCAGCAGCTTGGAAACAGTTAATGAAAAACTGTTTTTT.

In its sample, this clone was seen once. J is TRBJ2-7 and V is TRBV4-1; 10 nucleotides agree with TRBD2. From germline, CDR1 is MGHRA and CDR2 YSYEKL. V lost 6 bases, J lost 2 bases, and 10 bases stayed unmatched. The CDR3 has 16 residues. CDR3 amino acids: CASRLGLAEVTYEQYF. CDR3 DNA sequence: TGCGCCAGCAGACTAGGACTAGCGGAGGTCACCTACGAGCAGTACTTC.

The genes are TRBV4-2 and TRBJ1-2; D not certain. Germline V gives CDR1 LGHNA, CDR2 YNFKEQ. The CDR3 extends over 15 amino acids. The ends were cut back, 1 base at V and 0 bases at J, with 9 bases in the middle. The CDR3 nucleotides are TGTGCCAGCAGCCAAGCGGGAGTTACTAACTATGGCTACACCTTC. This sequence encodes CASSQAGVTNYGYTF.

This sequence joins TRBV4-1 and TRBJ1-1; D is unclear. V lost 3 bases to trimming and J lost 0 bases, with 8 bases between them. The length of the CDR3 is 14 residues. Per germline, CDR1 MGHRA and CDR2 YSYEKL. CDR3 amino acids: CASSQTRMNTEAFF. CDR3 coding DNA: TGCGCCAGCAGCCAGACAAGAATGAACACTGAAGCTTTCTTT.

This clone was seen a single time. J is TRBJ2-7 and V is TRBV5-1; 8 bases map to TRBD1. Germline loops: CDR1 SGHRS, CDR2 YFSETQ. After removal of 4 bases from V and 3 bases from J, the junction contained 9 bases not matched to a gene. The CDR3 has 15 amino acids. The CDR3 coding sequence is TGCGCCAGCAGCCTGAGACAGGGGACCATCTACGAGCAGTACTTC. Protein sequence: CASSLRQGTIYEQYF.

CDR3 residues: CASSPQGDYGYTF. CDR3 sequence (DNA): TGCGCCAGCAGCCCACAGGGGGACTATGGCTACACCTTC. V gene TRBV10-2 combines with J gene TRBJ1-2; TRBD1 matches at 8 bases. V shed 6 bases, J shed 3 bases, and the junction held 3 bases outside the gene matches. The CDR3 runs to 13 residues. From germline, CDR1 is WSHSY and CDR2 SAAADI.

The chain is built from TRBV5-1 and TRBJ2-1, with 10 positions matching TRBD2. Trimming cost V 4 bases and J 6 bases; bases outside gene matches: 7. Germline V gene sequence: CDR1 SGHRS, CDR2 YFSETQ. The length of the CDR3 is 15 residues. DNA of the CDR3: TGCGCCAGCAGCCAGGGCGCTAGCGGGAGCAATGAGCAGTTCTTC. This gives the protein CASSQGASGSNEQFF.